Listed below are T cell receptor beta chains from one sample, sequenced in a study of blood T cell repertoires in COVID-19. Profiled with immunoSEQ multiplex PCR; TCRdb holds only in-frame clones, not every one. This sample has nearly 300,000 clones, with about 88% found just once. What was sequenced was peripheral blood. Receptors were obtained from a human donor with COVID-19, enrolled during active disease. The donor label of this sample is uncertain. The CDR3 runs from the conserved cysteine through the conserved F or W. The D gene is left open where the match is weak. Clone size appears in some rows only: once, few, many, or a class for an expanded clone.

v_gene: TRBV2; d_gene: .; j_gene: TRBJ1-6; abundance: few; CDR3nt: TGTGCCAGCAGTGACATCGGGCAGGGGAATTCACCCCTCCACTTT; CDR3aa: CASSDIGQGNSPLHF
v_gene: TRBV19; d_gene: .; j_gene: TRBJ1-5; abundance: .; CDR3nt: TGTGCCAGTAGTATATGGACAGATCAGCCCCAGCATTTT; CDR3aa: CASSIWTDQPQHF
v_gene: TRBV28; d_gene: .; j_gene: TRBJ2-1; abundance: many; CDR3nt: TGTGCCAGCAGTTTAAGCAGGAACAATGAGCAGTTCTTC; CDR3aa: CASSLSRNNEQFF
v_gene: TRBV15; d_gene: TRBD2; j_gene: TRBJ2-7; abundance: .; CDR3nt: TGTGCCACCAGCAGAGACTTGACTAGCAGCGAGCAGTACTTC; CDR3aa: CATSRDLTSSEQYF
v_gene: TRBV10-3; d_gene: .; j_gene: TRBJ1-1; abundance: .; CDR3nt: TGTGCCATCAGTGAATTAGGACAGTTGAACACTGAAGCTTTCTTT; CDR3aa: CAISELGQLNTEAFF
v_gene: TRBV5-1; d_gene: .; j_gene: TRBJ2-2; abundance: .; CDR3nt: TGCGCCAGCAGCTTGACTAGCCTTGGCGGGGAGCTGTTTTTT; CDR3aa: CASSLTSLGGELFF
v_gene: TRBV5-1; d_gene: .; j_gene: TRBJ1-3; abundance: .; CDR3nt: TGCGCCAGCAGCTTGGATCAGGGAAACACCATATATTTT; CDR3aa: CASSLDQGNTIYF
v_gene: TRBV18; d_gene: TRBD1; j_gene: TRBJ1-1; abundance: .; CDR3nt: TGTGCCAGCTCCGCGACAGGGCCCCACACTGAAGCTTTCTTT; CDR3aa: CASSATGPHTEAFF
v_gene: TRBV4-2; d_gene: TRBD1; j_gene: TRBJ1-6; abundance: many; CDR3nt: TGTGCCAGCAGCCAACCGACAGGGGGCAGTTCACCCCTCCACTTT; CDR3aa: CASSQPTGGSSPLHF
v_gene: TRBV9; d_gene: .; j_gene: TRBJ1-3; abundance: .; CDR3nt: TGTGCCAGCAGCCCCCGCGGCGGAGAACCTGGAAACACCATATATTTT; CDR3aa: CASSPRGGEPGNTIYF
v_gene: TRBV9; d_gene: TRBD2; j_gene: TRBJ2-1; abundance: .; CDR3nt: TGTGCCAGCAGCGTAGGTCTAGCGGACTACAATGAGCAGTTCTTC; CDR3aa: CASSVGLADYNEQFF
v_gene: TRBV9; d_gene: .; j_gene: TRBJ2-1; abundance: .; CDR3nt: TGTGCCAGCAGCCCAGGGGAATATCACAATGAGCAGTTCTTC; CDR3aa: CASSPGEYHNEQFF
v_gene: TRBV28; d_gene: TRBD1; j_gene: TRBJ1-1; abundance: .; CDR3nt: TGTGCCAGCAGTCCCCCGGGACAGTGGAACACTGAAGCTTTCTTT; CDR3aa: CASSPPGQWNTEAFF
v_gene: TRBV19; d_gene: .; j_gene: TRBJ1-1; abundance: .; CDR3nt: TGTGCCAGTAGCCCACAGGGTTTGGGGAACACTGAAGCTTTCTTT; CDR3aa: CASSPQGLGNTEAFF
v_gene: TRBV14; d_gene: .; j_gene: TRBJ1-6; abundance: .; CDR3nt: TGTGCCAGCAGCCAAGAGTTAACAGGGTCACCCCTCCACTTT; CDR3aa: CASSQELTGSPLHF
v_gene: TRBV30; d_gene: .; j_gene: TRBJ1-5; abundance: .; CDR3nt: TGTGCCTGGAGCTCCCGGTCAGGTATGTTTCAGCCCCAGCATTTT; CDR3aa: CAWSSRSGMFQPQHF
v_gene: TRBV11-1; d_gene: TRBD1; j_gene: TRBJ2-1; abundance: once; CDR3nt: TGTGCCAGCAGCCCCCGCGACAGGGGGTTTGTCAATGAGCAGTTCTTC; CDR3aa: CASSPRDRGFVNEQFF
v_gene: TRBV19; d_gene: .; j_gene: TRBJ1-1; abundance: .; CDR3nt: TGTGCCAGTAGTATAATGAAGCGGCCGAACACTGAAGCTTTCTTT; CDR3aa: CASSIMKRPNTEAFF
v_gene: TRBV19; d_gene: TRBD2; j_gene: TRBJ2-1; abundance: .; CDR3nt: TGTGCCAGTAGTACCCCCAGGGGTGGCCTAGCGGGAGGGCCTTTGAAGAATGAGCAGTTCTTC; CDR3aa: CASSTPRGGLAGGPLKNEQFF
v_gene: TRBV7-2; d_gene: .; j_gene: TRBJ1-2; abundance: .; CDR3nt: TGTGCCAGCAGCCCCAGCGTCGAGTATGGCTACACCTTC; CDR3aa: CASSPSVEYGYTF
v_gene: TRBV4-2; d_gene: .; j_gene: TRBJ1-6; abundance: .; CDR3nt: TGTGCCAGCAGCCAAGGTCGTACAGGAAATTCACCCCTCCACTTT; CDR3aa: CASSQGRTGNSPLHF
v_gene: TRBV7-6; d_gene: .; j_gene: TRBJ2-7; abundance: .; CDR3nt: TGTGCCAGCAGCTTAGTAGGGGACGAGCAGTACTTC; CDR3aa: CASSLVGDEQYF
v_gene: TRBV9; d_gene: .; j_gene: TRBJ1-1; abundance: .; CDR3nt: TGTGCCAGCAGCGTCTTAGGGGCCCTGAACACTGAAGCTTTCTTT; CDR3aa: CASSVLGALNTEAFF
v_gene: TRBV12-1; d_gene: .; j_gene: TRBJ2-1; abundance: .; CDR3nt: TGTGCCAGCAGCTTACCGGGACTAGTCTACAATGAGCAGTTCTTC; CDR3aa: CASSLPGLVYNEQFF
v_gene: TRBV6-5; d_gene: .; j_gene: TRBJ2-7; abundance: .; CDR3nt: TGTGCCAGCAGTTACTCTGAAGGGGGAAGCTCCTACGAGCAGTACTTC; CDR3aa: CASSYSEGGSSYEQYF